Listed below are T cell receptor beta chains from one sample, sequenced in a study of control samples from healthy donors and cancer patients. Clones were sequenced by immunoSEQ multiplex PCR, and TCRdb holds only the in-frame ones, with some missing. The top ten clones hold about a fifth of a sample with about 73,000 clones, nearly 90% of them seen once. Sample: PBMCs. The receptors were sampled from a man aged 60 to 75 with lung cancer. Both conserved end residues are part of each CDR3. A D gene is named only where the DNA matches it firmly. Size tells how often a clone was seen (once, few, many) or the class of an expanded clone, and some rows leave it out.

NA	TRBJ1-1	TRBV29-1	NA	TGCAGCGTTGTTATGGGACGGTTGAACACTGAAGCTTTCTTT	CSVVMGRLNTEAFF
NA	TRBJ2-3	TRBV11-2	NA	TGTGCCAGCAGCTCCTCGGACCCTACGCAGTATTTT	CASSSSDPTQYF
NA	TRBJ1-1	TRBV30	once	TGTGCCTGGAGTCTCTTCCGGGACCCAGGCGGGGAAGCTTTCTTT	CAWSLFRDPGGEAFF
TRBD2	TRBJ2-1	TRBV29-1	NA	TGCAGCGCGCTGGGACTAGCAGGCTACAATGAGCAGTTCTTC	CSALGLAGYNEQFF
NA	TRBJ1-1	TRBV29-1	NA	TGCAGCGCCGGGACTCCCACCATATCGAACACTGAAGCTTTCTTT	CSAGTPTISNTEAFF
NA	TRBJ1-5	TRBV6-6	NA	TGTGCCAGCAGCCCCCGGGCCCTCGACGGTCAGCCCCAGCATTTT	CASSPRALDGQPQHF
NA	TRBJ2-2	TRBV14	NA	TGTGCCAGCAGCCGTCAGGGTAACACCGGGGAGCTGTTTTTT	CASSRQGNTGELFF
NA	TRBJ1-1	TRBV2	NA	TGTGCCAGCCAGCGGGGGCAGAATGAAGCTTTCTTT	CASQRGQNEAFF
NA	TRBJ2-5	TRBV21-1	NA	TGTGCCAGCAGCAGTTTGCAGGGGCAAGAGACCCAGTACTTC	CASSSLQGQETQYF
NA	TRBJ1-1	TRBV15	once	TGTGCCACCAGCAGAGACGTGGGGGCGGCGGGCACTGAAGCTTTCTTT	CATSRDVGAAGTEAFF